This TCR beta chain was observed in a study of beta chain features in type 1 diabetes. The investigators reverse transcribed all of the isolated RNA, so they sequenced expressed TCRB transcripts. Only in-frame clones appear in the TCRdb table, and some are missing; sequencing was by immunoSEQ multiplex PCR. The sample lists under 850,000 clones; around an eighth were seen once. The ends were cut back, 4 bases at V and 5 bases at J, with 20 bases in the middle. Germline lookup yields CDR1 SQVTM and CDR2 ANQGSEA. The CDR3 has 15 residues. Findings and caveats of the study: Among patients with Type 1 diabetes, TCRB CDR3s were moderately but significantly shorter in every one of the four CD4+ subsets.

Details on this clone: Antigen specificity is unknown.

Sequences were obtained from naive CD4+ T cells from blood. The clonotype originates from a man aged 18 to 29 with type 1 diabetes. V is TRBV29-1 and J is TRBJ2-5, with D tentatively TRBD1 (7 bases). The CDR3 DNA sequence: TGCAGCGTTGGGAGGGACAGAGGTAGACGGGAGACCCAGTACTTC. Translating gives CSVGRDRGRRETQYF.